The present T cell receptor (beta chain) was sequenced within a study of blood T cell repertoires in COVID-19. Study at large: PBMCs, B-cell-depleted T cells, or T cells were the source of the cDNA or gDNA that made up the material.

Germline V gene sequence: CDR1 SQVTM, CDR2 ANQGSEA. Trimming shortened V by 4 bases and J by 9 bases, and 15 bases separated the two germline ends. This CDR3 has 12 amino acids. The protocol was immunoSEQ multiplex PCR, while the TCRdb copy is restricted to in-frame clones and leaves out a portion. The table has fewer than 400,000 clones, around nine tenths seen once. The study assigned cohorts using participant-reported clinical history. This clone was counted a few times. The sequence came from a woman aged 45-60 years who had recovered from COVID-19. Specimen: PBMCs or T cells enriched from blood (not recorded which). The chain has TRBV29-1 and TRBJ2-5; D may be TRBD1 (6 bases). The DNA for the CDR3 is TGCAGCGTTGGGGCTCGGGACATGGCCCAGTACTTC. Encoded protein: CSVGARDMAQYF.